This T cell receptor (beta chain) is drawn from a study of OX40 agonist ivuxolimab in advanced cancers. For context, the study as a whole: Ivuxolimab, which targeted the costimulatory receptor OX40 (CD134), was an agonistic, fully human IgG2 monoclonal antibody. Partial responses were achieved by three dose-escalation patients, of whom one had hepatocellular carcinoma and two had cutaneous melanoma. Patients were allowed to have had prior anti-PD-1, anti-PD-L1 or anti-CTLA-4 therapy, and about 40% of the dose-escalation patients had been treated with checkpoint inhibitors. The monotherapy dose-escalation portion (N of about 50 patients) of the phase I ivuxolimab trial is reported in the paper. The dose-escalation cohort was roughly 80% male with a mean age of about 60 years, ranging from roughly 23 to 90. The point of sequencing TCRbeta in the periphery was to test whether ivuxolimab changed TCR sequence diversity and drove clonal T-cell expansion. Of the approximately 50 dose-escalation patients, hepatocellular carcinoma was present in 19, melanoma in some 15, renal cell carcinoma in 9 and head and neck cancer in 9. Intravenous ivuxolimab was administered to patients every 2 weeks at six dose levels: 0.01, 0.1, 0.3, 1.5, 3 and 10 mg/kg. Broad study findings and their caveats: At doses of 0.1 to 3.0 mg/kg, clonal expansion of both CD4+ and CD8+ blood T cells was observed from baseline to week 6. In the 0.1-3.0 mg/kg groups, partial responders were among the patients with the lowest normalized peripheral clonal expansion, particularly in CD8+ T cells. Low levels of normalized T-cell clonal expansion were also seen in some patients who did not respond. On average, CD8+ T cells showed more expanded clones than CD4+ T cells after ivuxolimab. The antigen specificity of the clonally expanded peripheral T cells was not determined.

Looking up the germline V gene (reference sequence) yields CDR1 SEHNR and CDR2 FQNEAQ. Germline trimming amounts to 3 bases on V and 6 bases on J, with 3 as the count of junction bases outside the gene matches. The CDR3 runs 15 amino acids, cysteine and phenylalanine included. Only the CDR3 portion is preserved as DNA: 45 bases, with reading frame beginning at the first base. Genomic DNA was isolated from the sorted cells so that the TCRbeta CDR3 region could be sequenced. The immunoSEQ Assay was used to sequence the TCRbeta CDR3 regions. In its TCRdb copy, this immuneACCESS table keeps in-frame sequences only and misses some clones. Where compared with another copy, unresolved V genes explain less than half of these, and the others have no known cause. For this sample the table gives about 24,000 clones, of which around 77% were detected only once. The top ten hold 9.5% to 15% of the sample. About this clone: This clone's antigen is unknown. Nothing much larger sits one base from this clone, and base qualities are not available.

The trial excluded patients who had a history of autoimmune disease or were on systemic immunosuppression. Peripheral blood for TCR sequencing was collected from all dose cohorts at baseline, on cycle 4 day 1, and on cycle 7 day 1. Samples were obtained from an open-label, multicenter, first-in-human phase I dose-escalation trial of ivuxolimab. Adults with locally advanced or metastatic melanoma, renal cell carcinoma, hepatocellular carcinoma or head and neck squamous cell carcinoma were enrolled in the trial. CD4+ and CD8+ T cells were sorted separately from peripheral blood before TCR sequencing.

This clonotype was obtained from an adult with an advanced solid tumor such as melanoma, head and neck, liver or kidney cancer. The rearrangement joined TRBV7-9 to TRBJ2-1, with TRBD1 matching 12 junction bases. The material sequenced was CD4+ or CD8+ T cells sorted from blood, taken in a trial of the OX40 agonist ivuxolimab. The sequence in DNA is TGTGCCAGCAGCTTTACGGGACAGGGGGCCAATGAGCAGTTCTTC. Its product reads: CASSFTGQGANEQFF. With the rest looked up from the reference TRBV7-9 and TRBJ2-1 genes rather than sequenced, the full variable domain is DTGVSQNPRHKITKRGQNVTFRCDPISEHNRLYWYRQTLGQGPEFLTYFQNEAQLEKSRLLSDRFSAERPKGSFSTLEIQRTEQGDSAMYLCASSFTGQGANEQFFGPGTRLTVL.